This T cell receptor beta chain was identified during a study of blood T cell repertoires in COVID-19. Repertoires were generated with immunoSEQ multiplex PCR, while TCRdb's copy carries only in-frame clones and drops some. The table includes 330,000 or so clones, 88% detected once. The germline CDR1 and CDR2 sequences are SGHRS and YFSETQ. CDR3 length equals 14 residues. Germline trimming cut 4 bases from V and 6 bases from J; bases unmatched to any gene: 6. This TCR was sampled from a young woman who had been exposed to COVID-19. V and J are TRBV5-1 and TRBJ1-2, with 10 bases matching TRBD1. What was sequenced was PBMCs or T cells enriched from blood (not recorded which). The CDR3 DNA follows: TGCGCCAGCAGCGGGGGACAGGGGTCTAATGGCTACACCTTC. The encoded protein is CASSGGQGSNGYTF.